The 21 T cell receptor beta chains below come from one sample, sequenced in a study of shared clonotypes between healthy human individuals. The table came from immunoSEQ multiplex PCR; TCRdb's copy has only in-frame clones and leaves some out. This table holds about 2,500,000 clones, around 94% found once. The sequenced material came from naive CD4+ T cells sorted from blood. Subset noted: CD45RA+ positively selected. The receptors were gathered from a man aged 18-30 years in good health.

V usage is TRBV6-6 and J usage is TRBJ2-2; no clear D gene. Between the trimmed V and J ends, which lost 2 bases and 6 bases, there was a span of 10 bases. The germline V gene has CDR1 MNHNY and CDR2 SVGAGI (reference sequence). The CDR3 length is 14 residues. In DNA, the CDR3 is TGTGCCAGCAGTTACACGACACGGGCCGGGGAGCTGTTTTTT. Its translation: CASSYTTRAGELFF.

This clone was observed once. The gene calls are TRBV7-2 and TRBJ2-2, with 9 bases matching TRBD1. J was trimmed by 4 bases and V by 5 bases; bases with no gene match: 8. Germline loops: CDR1 SGHTA, CDR2 FQGNSA. The CDR3 has 16 residues. The CDR3 reads CASSTGTGPSTGELFF. CDR3 bases: TGTGCCAGCAGCACCGGGACAGGGCCCTCCACCGGGGAGCTGTTTTTT.

The chain couples TRBV4-1 to TRBJ2-7, with no clear D. The CDR3 spans 14 residues. Trimming removed 0 bases from V and 2 bases from J, with 8 bases in between. Germline CDR1 MGHRA, CDR2 YSYEKL. The CDR3 sequence is CASSQDLYPYEQYF. The DNA of the CDR3 is TGCGCCAGCAGCCAAGATCTTTACCCCTACGAGCAGTACTTC.

The chain recombines TRBV19 with TRBJ2-3, with D perhaps matching TRBD2 (6 bases). Germline V CDR1 and CDR2: LNHDA, SQIVND (reference sequence). The CDR3 contains 16 residues. Trimming removed 7 bases at V and 0 bases at J, with 17 bases between. The CDR3 loop is CASMNRERESTDTQYF. The CDR3 bases are TGTGCCAGTATGAACCGGGAGAGAGAAAGCACAGATACGCAGTATTTT.

The chain links TRBV5-1 to TRBJ1-4; 10 nucleotides line up with TRBD1. CDR3 length: 16 residues. V lost 5 bases to trimming and J lost 3 bases; unmatched junction nucleotides: 7. Germline V gives CDR1 SGHRS, CDR2 YFSETQ. The CDR3 DNA follows: TGCGCCAGCAGACCTGACAGGGGGCCGGCTAATGAAAAACTGTTTTTT. It codes for CASRPDRGPANEKLFF. The full variable domain, in which reference TRBV5-1 and TRBJ1-4 provide the parts outside the CDR3, is KAGVTQTPRYLIKTRGQQVTLSCSPISGHRSVSWYQQTPGQGLQFLFEYFSETQRNKGNFPGRFSGRQFSNSRSEMNVSTLELGDSALYLCASRPDRGPANEKLFFGSGTQLSVL.

The chain combines TRBV19 with TRBJ2-3; perhaps TRBD2 as D (6 bases). This CDR3 region has 13 residues. Germline CDR1 LNHDA, CDR2 SQIVND (reference sequence). Trimming removed 7 bases at V and 1 base at J, with 9 bases between. The chain's CDR3 is CASKGGGTDTQYF. Written as DNA, the CDR3 is TGTGCCAGTAAGGGCGGGGGCACAGATACGCAGTATTTT.

The chain links TRBV18 to TRBJ2-1, with TRBD2 identical over 8 bases. The CDR3 length is 15 residues. Germline CDR1 and CDR2: KGHSH and LQKENI. Trimming cost V 3 bases and J 2 bases; bases outside gene matches: 3. CDR3 coding DNA: TGTGCCAGCTCACCGTTAGCGGGACCCTACAATGAGCAGTTCTTC. Its protein is CASSPLAGPYNEQFF. The variable domain in full, with the rest retrieved from reference TRBV18 and TRBJ2-1, is NAGVMQNPRHLVRRRGQEARLRCSPMKGHSHVYWYRQLPEEGLKFMVYLQKENIIDESGMPKERFSAEFPKEGPSILRIQQVVRGDSAAYFCASSPLAGPYNEQFFGPGTRLTVL.

The chain employs TRBV6-1 and TRBJ2-2, with a weak D call TRBD2 (5 bases). Germline V gives CDR1 MNHNS, CDR2 SASEGT. V was clipped by 4 bases and J by 0 bases, with 12 bases between them. The length of the CDR3 is 16 residues. Written as DNA, the CDR3 is TGTGCCAGCAGTGGCGGACGGGGAGCGAACACCGGGGAGCTGTTTTTT. Its translation is CASSGGRGANTGELFF.

The chain employs TRBV7-9 and TRBJ1-4, with 10 bases matching TRBD1. The length of the CDR3 is 16 residues. Germline V gene sequence: CDR1 SEHNR, CDR2 FQNEAQ (reference sequence). V shed 5 bases, J shed 0 bases, and the junction held 3 bases outside the gene matches. CDR3 amino acids: CASSNGQGATNEKLFF. The CDR3 DNA follows: TGTGCCAGCAGCAACGGACAGGGGGCAACTAATGAAAAACTGTTTTTT.

This clone was recorded once. This chain connects TRBV18 to TRBJ2-5, with D possibly matching TRBD2 (6 bases). Germline assignment: CDR1 KGHSH and CDR2 LQKENI. The CDR3 length is 14 residues. With 5 bases removed from V and 4 bases from J, the gap between germline ends came to 14 bases. The CDR3, as DNA: TGTGCCAGCTCAGCCCTAGCGATAGTAGAGACCCAGTACTTC. Amino acid sequence: CASSALAIVETQYF.

The rearrangement joins TRBV6-5 to TRBJ2-5; weak D call: TRBD2 (6 bases). The V and J ends lost 7 bases and 5 bases respectively, with 20 bases between them. The CDR3 covers 15 residues. Germline values: CDR1 MNHEY, CDR2 SVGAGI. The CDR3 loop is CASTLWRGSTETQYF. For the CDR3, the DNA is TGTGCCAGCACCCTATGGAGGGGATCAACGGAGACCCAGTACTTC.

V is TRBV6-5 and J is TRBJ1-6, with D perhaps matching TRBD1 (5 bases). This CDR3 spans 14 amino acids. V was cut by 6 bases and J by 7 bases, with 13 bases left in between. CDR1 and CDR2 from the germline V gene are MNHEY and SVGAGI. The chain's CDR3 is CASSIGTQNSPLHF. The DNA for the CDR3 is TGTGCCAGCAGCATCGGGACGCAGAATTCACCCCTCCACTTT.

This chain uses TRBV5-1 with TRBJ2-6; TRBD2 aligns across 7 bases. This CDR3 contains 18 residues. Trimming cost V 0 bases and J 1 base; bases outside gene matches: 7. CDR1 is SGHRS, CDR2 YFSETQ, per germline. The CDR3 protein is CASSLGTRGSSGANVLTF. CDR3 bases: TGCGCCAGCAGCTTGGGTACGCGGGGGAGTTCTGGGGCCAACGTCCTGACTTTC.

V usage is TRBV6-6 and J usage is TRBJ2-2; 9 nucleotides agree with TRBD2. This CDR3 is built from 15 residues. Germline values: CDR1 MNHNY, CDR2 SVGAGI (reference sequence). V was clipped by 5 bases and J by 2 bases; unmatched bases: 3. Here the CDR3 DNA reads TGTGCCAGCAGTATAGCGGGAGCTAACACCGGGGAGCTGTTTTTT. Amino acid sequence: CASSIAGANTGELFF.

This chain links TRBV5-6 with TRBJ1-3, with D unclear. This CDR3 spans 16 amino acids. CDR1 is SGHDT and CDR2 is YYEEEE in the germline V gene. Trimming stripped 0 bases from V and 0 bases from J, with 10 bases between. This chain's CDR3 is CASSLVNSRSGNTIYF. The CDR3, as DNA: TGTGCCAGCAGCTTGGTAAACAGCCGCTCTGGAAACACCATATATTTT. The whole variable domain, remainder taken from reference TRBV5-6 and TRBJ1-3, is DAGVTQSPTHLIKTRGQQVTLRCSPKSGHDTVSWYQQALGQGPQFIFQYYEEEERQRGNFPDRFSGHQFPNYSSELNVNALLLGDSALYLCASSLVNSRSGNTIYFGEGSWLTVV.

J is TRBJ2-3 and V is TRBV6-6, with 8 bases identical to TRBD1. The CDR3 spans 15 residues. The germline V gene has CDR1 MNHNY and CDR2 SVGAGI (reference sequence). J gave up 2 bases and V 5 bases, and 6 bases lay outside the gene matches. The DNA for the CDR3 is TGTGCCAGCAGTAGTCAGGGGGCCCACACAGATACGCAGTATTTT. It yields the protein CASSSQGAHTDTQYF.

For this clone: The sample holds other DNA sequences that translate to the same CDR3. The chain couples TRBV28 to TRBJ1-2; possibly TRBD1 for D (5 bases). The CDR3 length is 11 residues. Germline-derived CDR1 and CDR2 are MDHEN and SYDVKM. V gave up 4 bases and J gave up 8 bases, with 8 bases separating them. This CDR3 reads CASSSGGGYTF. DNA of the CDR3: TGTGCCAGCAGTTCGGGGGGAGGCTACACCTTC.

The J gene is TRBJ2-2, the V gene TRBV19; D might be TRBD1 (6 bases). The germline CDR1 and CDR2 sequences are LNHDA and SQIVND (reference sequence). V lost 7 bases and J lost 6, with 18 bases in between. The CDR3 has 15 amino acids. As DNA, the CDR3 is TGTGCCAGTACCTCAGACAGGCCTCAATCCGGGGAGCTGTTTTTT. It yields the protein CASTSDRPQSGELFF.

The chain combines TRBV18 with TRBJ1-1, with 8 bases that match TRBD1. The germline CDR1 and CDR2 sequences are KGHSH and LQKENI. This CDR3 comprises 14 residues. With 8 bases clipped from V and 6 bases from J, the junction kept 11 bases outside the gene matches. CDR3 coding DNA: TGTGCCAGCGGTAGGGGGACAGGTCCTTCTGAAGCTTTCTTT. It codes for CASGRGTGPSEAFF.

The V call is TRBV29-1, the J call TRBJ2-7; no firm D call. CDR1 and CDR2 (germline): SQVTM, ANQGSEA. The CDR3 has 14 residues. V dropped 4 bases and J dropped 5 bases, with 18 bases sitting between them. CDR3 sequence reads: CSVAGRHLRHEQYF. CDR3 in DNA: TGCAGCGTTGCCGGACGTCACCTACGACACGAGCAGTACTTC.

Turning to this clone: This same CDR3 is encoded by further DNA sequences in the sample. The gene calls are TRBV5-1 and TRBJ1-4, with 8 bases that match TRBD1. The V and J ends lost 0 bases and 6 bases, in that order; junction bases with no gene match: 1. Germline V gives CDR1 SGHRS, CDR2 YFSETQ. The CDR3 is 14 amino acids. CDR3 nucleotide sequence: TGCGCCAGCAGCTTGGAGGACAGGGATGAAAAACTGTTTTTT. Its protein product is CASSLEDRDEKLFF.